These T cell receptor beta chains were read from a single sample in a study of T cell repertoires in cytomegalovirus infection. From the reads, TCRdb called clonotypes with MiXCR, one entry per CDR3 protein. The profile covers some 560,000 distinct CDR3 sequences, with 35% to 50% appearing a single time and 48% taken by the ten largest. No antigen has been assigned to these receptors. Sequencing used cultured PBMCs, obtained from culture after CMV antigen stimulation. Source of these receptors: a human donor in good health (CMV status not recorded). Some clones in this sample may be carry-over from other donors' samples. The CDR3 runs from the conserved cysteine through the conserved F or W. The D gene is left open where the match is weak. Rows give clone size only sometimes, using once, few, many, or a class for an expanded clone.

size	V	D	J	DNA	CDR3
NA	TRBV12-3/TRBV12-4	TRBD2	TRBJ2-1	TGTGCCAGCAGTTTAGCTAGCGGGGACGAGCAGTTCTTC	CASSLASGDEQFF
few	TRBV19	NA	TRBJ1-1	TGTGCCAGTATCGGGGGACAACGCCGGGACACTGAAGCTTTCTTT	CASIGGQRRDTEAFF
NA	TRBV7-2	TRBD1	TRBJ2-7	TGTGCCAGCAGCTGGACAGGGGGTTCGGGGCTCGAGCAGTACTTC	CASSWTGGSGLEQYF
few	TRBV4-1	NA	TRBJ2-7	TGCGCCAGCAGCCAAGAAGGGTTGGGTGAGCAGTACTTC	CASSQEGLGEQYF
NA	TRBV5-6	NA	TRBJ2-1	TGTGCCAGCAGCTCAGGACCCATAAATGAGCAGTTCTTC	CASSSGPINEQFF
NA	TRBV7-9	NA	TRBJ1-4	TGTGCCAGCAGCTTATCCCAGGGGAGTAATGAAAAACTGTTTTTT	CASSLSQGSNEKLFF
NA	TRBV20-1	TRBD2	TRBJ2-3	TGCAGTCCGACTAGCGGAGGGGATACGCAGTATTTT	CSPTSGGDTQYF
few	TRBV6-1	TRBD2	TRBJ2-3	TGTGCCAGCAGGGGCCAGCTAGCGGGAGGTTATGATACGCAGTATTTT	CASRGQLAGGYDTQYF
NA	TRBV6-2/TRBV6-3	NA	TRBJ2-5	TGTGCCAGCAGTATTAGGGGGGGGGCCCAGTACTTC	CASSIRGGAQYF
NA	TRBV10-3	NA	TRBJ1-2	TGTGCCATCAGTGAAGGGGGAAATGGCTACACCTTC	CAISEGGNGYTF
NA	TRBV7-9	NA	TRBJ2-7	TGTGCCAGCAGCTTAAGGAGTGGCCCGAGCTACGAGCAGTACTTC	CASSLRSGPSYEQYF
NA	TRBV19	NA	TRBJ2-7	TGTGCCAGTAGTATAGGTTCGGGACCGACCGCGTCCTACGAGCAGTACTTC	CASSIGSGPTASYEQYF
few	TRBV7-9	TRBD1	TRBJ2-3	TGTGCCAGCAGCTTGGACAGGGCGGGCACAGATACGCAGTATTTT	CASSLDRAGTDTQYF
NA	TRBV7-2	NA	TRBJ2-7	TGTGCCAGCAGCTTAGAGGGTGGCAGGAACTACGAGCAGTACTTC	CASSLEGGRNYEQYF
NA	TRBV29-1	TRBD2	TRBJ2-1	TGCAGCGTTGATAGGGCGGGAGATACGGGAGAGCAGTTCTTC	CSVDRAGDTGEQFF
many	TRBV7-2	TRBD1	TRBJ1-3	TGTGCCAGCAGCCGCCAAGGGGGCGCACCCTCTGGAAACACCATATATTTT	CASSRQGGAPSGNTIYF
NA	TRBV7-8	TRBD2	TRBJ2-2	TGTGCCAGCAGCTTAACCGGACTAGCGGGAGGCCTTAGCGGGCTGTTTTTT	CASSLTGLAGGLSGLFF
NA	TRBV5-4	NA	TRBJ1-1	TGTGCCAGCAGCTTTGGGGGGTCTGAAGCTTTCTTT	CASSFGGSEAFF
once	TRBV6-2/TRBV6-3	NA	TRBJ2-1	TGTGCCAGCAGTTACGCGACAGGCTACAATGAGCAGTTCTTC	CASSYATGYNEQFF
NA	TRBV5-1	NA	TRBJ1-2	TGCGCCAGCAGCTTGGCGACCGGGGATGGCTACACCTTC	CASSLATGDGYTF
NA	TRBV12-3/TRBV12-4	TRBD2	TRBJ2-3	TGTGCCAGCAGCCACGGGACTAGCGAAGATACGCAGTATTTT	CASSHGTSEDTQYF
few	TRBV10-2	TRBD1	TRBJ2-7	TGCGCCAGCCCCCGCCGGACAGGTAGAATCTACGAGCAGTACTTC	CASPRRTGRIYEQYF
NA	TRBV4-3	NA	TRBJ1-1	TGCGCCAGCAGCCAAGACCCCGGGACTAAGGCTTTCTTT	CASSQDPGTKAFF
NA	TRBV3-1	TRBD2	TRBJ2-2	TGTGCCAGCAGCCGAACCCCCTTCGGGGGGGCCCTCGGGGAGCTGTTTTTT	CASSRTPFGGALGELFF
NA	TRBV20-1	NA	TRBJ2-7	TGCAGTGCTACCCCTATCGGGGCAGGGATACACGACGAGCAGTACTTC	CSATPIGAGIHDEQYF
NA	TRBV12-3/TRBV12-4	NA	TRBJ1-1	TGTGCCAGCACCACTACGGGGGTCGCGAACACTGAAGCTTTCTTT	CASTTTGVANTEAFF
few	TRBV6-1	TRBD1	TRBJ2-7	TGTGCCAGCAGTGAAGCCACCGGGACAGGGGGCGGATACCAGTTC	CASSEATGTGGGYQF
few	TRBV7-2	NA	TRBJ1-1	TGTGCCAGCAGCTTTCAGGACGGTGAAGCTTTCTTT	CASSFQDGEAFF
few	TRBV11-2	TRBD2	TRBJ2-5	TGTGCCAGCAGCTTAGGCCTGACTAGCGGGGGAGAGGGAGAGACCCAGTACTTC	CASSLGLTSGGEGETQYF
NA	TRBV28	NA	TRBJ2-1	TGTGCCAGCAGCAAATGGACGTCGGGCAACAATGAGCAGTTCTTC	CASSKWTSGNNEQFF
few	TRBV6-2/TRBV6-3	NA	TRBJ1-1	TGTGCCAGCAGTTACTCGATAGAGGGGACGAACACTGAAGCTTTCTTT	CASSYSIEGTNTEAFF
NA	TRBV6-2/TRBV6-3	NA	TRBJ2-1	TGTGCCAGCACCCAGGGGTTATCCTACAATGAGCAGTTCTTC	CASTQGLSYNEQFF
few	TRBV6-6	TRBD1	TRBJ1-1	TGTGCCAGCAGTTACCTATCGGACAGGGGGCGCATCACTGAAGCTTTCTTT	CASSYLSDRGRITEAFF
few	TRBV7-9	TRBD1	TRBJ2-6	TGTGCCAGCAGCATCAACAGGGGCCAAGAGAACTCTGGGGCCAACGTCCTGACTTTC	CASSINRGQENSGANVLTF
NA	TRBV7-6	NA	TRBJ2-5	TGTGCCAGCAGCAAGATCATGACCCCCGCTCAAGAGACCCAGTACTTC	CASSKIMTPAQETQYF
few	TRBV7-6	NA	TRBJ1-3	TGTGCCAGCAGCTTATCGTTACAGGCAGTCGGCACCATATCTTTT	CASSLSLQAVGTISF
few	TRBV7-2	NA	TRBJ2-6	TGTGCCAGCAGCACCGACCGGGGTGGGGCCAACGTCCTGACTTTC	CASSTDRGGANVLTF
NA	TRBV12-3/TRBV12-4	NA	TRBJ2-1	TGTGCCAGCAGTTTAGGTAGCGGAGGGCATGAGCAGTTCTTC	CASSLGSGGHEQFF
many	TRBV7-2	NA	TRBJ2-1	TGTGCCAGCAGCTTAAGGGTGGCACTTGAGCAGTTCTTC	CASSLRVALEQFF
NA	TRBV5-1	TRBD2	TRBJ2-5	TGCGCCAGCAGCGCCGGACTAGCGGGAGTATCGGGAGAGACCCAGTACTTC	CASSAGLAGVSGETQYF
many	TRBV7-2	NA	TRBJ2-2	TGTGCCAGCAGCTGGACCGGGGAGCTGTTTTTT	CASSWTGELFF
few	TRBV12-3/TRBV12-4	NA	TRBJ1-5	TGTGCCAGCAGTATAGATCAGCCCCAGCATTTT	CASSIDQPQHF